Each of the 2 T cell receptor beta chains below was sequenced from the same sample in a study of regulatory T cells in long-lasting Graves disease. Indicated time point: newly diagnosed GD, antithyroid drugs for less than 3 months. PBMC-derived RNA was used for the TCR library. In building TCR beta libraries, iRepertoire HTBI primers were used together with Arm-PCR of CDR3 regions. Each CDR3 protein is one row after TCRdb ran MiXCR on the multiplex PCR reads. The data contain 360,000 or so distinct CDR3 sequences, 10% to 15% of them singletons. The same data also contributed to another study, on T cells in Graves' hyperthyroidism and ophthalmopathy.

The material sequenced was peripheral blood mononuclear cells (PBMCs), taken at new diagnosis, from a patient treated with antithyroid drugs. The receptors come from a woman younger than 30 with Graves disease.

Worth noting for this clonotype: This may arise from a read error, as a much more abundant clone is one base away. The CDR3 loop is CSARHGLSPSYEQYF. The CDR3 DNA reads as TGCAGTGCTAGACACGGACTGTCTCCCTCCTACGAGCAGTACTTC. The chain combines TRBV20-1 with TRBJ2-5, with D perhaps TRBD2 (5 bases). Judging by the DNA end, TRBJ2-7 fits better; the J call may be wrong. This CDR3 is 15 amino acids long. Germline V gene sequence: CDR1 DFQATT, CDR2 SNEGSKA (reference sequence).

This chain links TRBV28 with TRBJ2-3; 9 bases align to TRBD2. Germline-derived CDR1 and CDR2 are MDHEN and SYDVKM. The CDR3 is 15 amino acids. With V trimmed by 8 bases and J by 3 bases, 9 bases remained unmatched. CDR3 coding DNA: TGTGCCAGCGGTCTTAGCGGGAGAGGGACAGATACGCAGTATTTT. Translated, it gives CASGLSGRGTDTQYF.